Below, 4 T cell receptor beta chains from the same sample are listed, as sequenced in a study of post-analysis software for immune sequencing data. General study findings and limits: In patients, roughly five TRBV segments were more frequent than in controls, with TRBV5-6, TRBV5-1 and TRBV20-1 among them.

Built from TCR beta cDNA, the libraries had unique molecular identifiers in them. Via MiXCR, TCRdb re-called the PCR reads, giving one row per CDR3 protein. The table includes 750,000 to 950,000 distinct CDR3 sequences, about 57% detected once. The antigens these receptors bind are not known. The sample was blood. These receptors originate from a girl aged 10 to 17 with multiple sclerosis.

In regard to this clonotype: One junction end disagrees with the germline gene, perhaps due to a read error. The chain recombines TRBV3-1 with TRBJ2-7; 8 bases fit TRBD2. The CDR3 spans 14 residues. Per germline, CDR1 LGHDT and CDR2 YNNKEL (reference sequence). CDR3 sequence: CAGSQSGSSYEQYF. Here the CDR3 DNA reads TGTGCCGGCAGCCAAAGCGGGAGCTCCTACGAGCAGTACTTC.

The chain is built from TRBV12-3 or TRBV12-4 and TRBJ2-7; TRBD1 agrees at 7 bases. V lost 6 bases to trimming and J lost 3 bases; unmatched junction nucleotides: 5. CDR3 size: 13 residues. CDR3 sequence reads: CASRMGQIYEQYF. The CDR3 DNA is TGTGCCAGCAGGATGGGACAGATCTACGAGCAGTACTTC.

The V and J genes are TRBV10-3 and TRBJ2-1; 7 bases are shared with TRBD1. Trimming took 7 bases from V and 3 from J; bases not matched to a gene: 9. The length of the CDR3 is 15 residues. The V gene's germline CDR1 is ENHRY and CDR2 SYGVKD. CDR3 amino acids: CAITPGTVGYNEQFF. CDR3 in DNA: TGTGCCATCACCCCCGGGACAGTTGGCTACAATGAGCAGTTCTTC.

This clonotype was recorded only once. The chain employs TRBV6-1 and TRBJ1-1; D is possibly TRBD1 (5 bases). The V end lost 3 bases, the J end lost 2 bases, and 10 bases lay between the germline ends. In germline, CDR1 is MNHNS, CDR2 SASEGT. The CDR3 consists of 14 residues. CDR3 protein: CASSDLTGNTEAFF. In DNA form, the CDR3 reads TGTGCCAGCAGTGACCTTACAGGAAACACTGAAGCTTTCTTT.